The 25 T cell receptor beta chains reported below all come from one sample, sequenced in a study of cytomegalovirus exposure and HLA in healthy donors. The PCR used 60 Vbeta and 13 Jbeta primers. Clones were sequenced by immunoSEQ multiplex PCR, and TCRdb holds only the in-frame ones, with some missing. The data hold around 280,000 clones, with approximately 90% observed a single time. Sequenced: PBMCs. The receptors were gathered from a woman between 18 and 29 years old in good health and CMV-seronegative.

This clone appeared once. V and J are TRBV5-8 and TRBJ1-3; 7 bases align to TRBD1. Per the germline V gene, CDR1 is SGHTS and CDR2 is YDEGEE. The CDR3 runs to 15 residues. V gave up 3 bases and J gave up 4 bases; unmatched junction bases: 7. The CDR3, as DNA: TGTGCCAGCAGCTACCGGGACAGCTCAGGAAACACCATATATTTT. Translation gives CASSYRDSSGNTIYF.

V usage is TRBV19 and J usage is TRBJ1-6; D perhaps matches TRBD1 (6 bases). This CDR3 is 13 amino acids long. Trimming removed 1 base at V and 10 bases at J, with 8 bases between. Germline V gene lookup returns CDR1 LNHDA and CDR2 SQIVND (reference sequence). The DNA for the CDR3 is TGTGCCAGTAGTATAGGAGGGGGATCACCCCTCCACTTT. It encodes CASSIGGGSPLHF.

CDR3 sequence (DNA): TGTGCCAGCAGTTTATTGCGGGGGGGCGGGAATGAGCAGTTCTTC. Translating it yields CASSLLRGGGNEQFF. This sequence joins TRBV6-5 and TRBJ2-1; 9 nucleotides line up with TRBD2. Per germline, CDR1 MNHEY and CDR2 SVGAGI. This CDR3 has 15 residues. The V segment lost 4 bases and the J segment 7 bases; nucleotides outside the gene matches: 8.

The chain has TRBV7-6 and TRBJ1-4, with 9 positions matching TRBD1. Germline V lookup: CDR1 SGHVS, CDR2 FNYEAQ. The CDR3 loop spans 14 amino acids. V shed 5 bases and J 7 bases; nucleotides not matched to a gene: 5. CDR3 sequence (DNA): TGTGCCAGCAGCCCCGGACAGGGGTCTGAAAAACTGTTTTTT. As protein: CASSPGQGSEKLFF.

V gene TRBV6-5 combines with J gene TRBJ1-6, with 8 bases that match TRBD1. The junction had 8 bases not matched to a gene; V was cut back by 0 bases and J by 19 bases. Germline V gene lookup returns CDR1 MNHEY and CDR2 SVGAGI. This CDR3 contains 13 residues. In DNA, the CDR3 is TGTGCCAGCAGTTACTCGGCAGGGGGCTCGCCTCACTTT. Encoded protein: CASSYSAGGSPHF.

The chain combines TRBV10-3 with TRBJ2-5; D is undetermined. Trimming shortened V by 0 bases and J by 3 bases, and 8 bases separated the two germline ends. CDR1 is ENHRY and CDR2 is SYGVKD in the germline V gene. This CDR3 comprises 14 residues. CDR3 sequence (DNA): TGTGCCATCAGTGAGTCGATAGATAAAGAGACCCAGTACTTC. Protein product: CAISESIDKETQYF.

J is TRBJ2-5 and V is TRBV19; 9 positions match TRBD1. Trimming took 7 bases from V and 2 from J; bases not matched to a gene: 5. This CDR3 spans 14 amino acids. Germline CDR1 LNHDA, CDR2 SQIVND (reference sequence). Written as DNA, the CDR3 is TGTGCCAGTACGGACAGGGGCGATCAAGAGACCCAGTACTTC. It specifies CASTDRGDQETQYF.

J is TRBJ1-2 and V is TRBV30; D gene ambiguous. V was clipped by 3 bases and J by 2 bases, with 13 bases between them. The CDR3 loop spans 14 amino acids. Germline V gene sequence: CDR1 GTSNPN, CDR2 SVGIG (reference sequence). CDR3 nucleotides: TGTGCCTGGAGCGAGTATGTAGTAAACTATGGCTACACCTTC. It translates to CAWSEYVVNYGYTF.

The rearrangement joins TRBV5-1 to TRBJ1-3; 8 positions agree with TRBD1. J gave up 4 bases and V 5 bases, and 8 bases lay outside the gene matches. This CDR3 has 15 amino acids. Looked up from germline, CDR1 is SGHRS and CDR2 is YFSETQ. CDR3 residues: CASRPDRGGGNTIYF. The CDR3 DNA follows: TGCGCCAGCAGACCTGACAGGGGAGGCGGAAACACCATATATTTT.

This chain links TRBV18 with TRBJ2-7, with 8 bases aligning to TRBD2. This CDR3 comprises 15 residues. In germline, CDR1 is KGHSH, CDR2 LQKENI. The J segment lost 3 bases and the V segment lost 0 bases, leaving 4 bases of the junction unmatched. This chain's CDR3 is CASSPPSRGDYEQYF. In nucleotides, the CDR3 is TGTGCCAGCTCACCACCGTCGCGGGGGGACTACGAGCAGTACTTC.

The rearrangement joins TRBV7-9 to TRBJ1-1; tentative D call: TRBD1 (5 bases). Per germline, CDR1 SEHNR and CDR2 FQNEAQ (reference sequence). V lost 5 bases to trimming and J lost 3 bases, with 10 bases between them. The CDR3 loop spans 13 amino acids. Here the CDR3 reads CASSAQGDTEAFF. Here the CDR3 DNA reads TGTGCCAGCAGCGCCCAAGGGGACACTGAAGCTTTCTTT.

The chain has TRBV5-1 and TRBJ1-3; D ambiguous. Trimming took off 0 bases at V and 2 bases at J, with 6 bases between the two ends. The germline CDR1 and CDR2 sequences are SGHRS and YFSETQ. The CDR3 spans 14 residues. CDR3 nucleotides: TGCGCCAGCAGCTTGGTTGACACTGGAAACACCATATATTTT. Translated, it gives CASSLVDTGNTIYF. Using reference TRBV5-1 and TRBJ1-3 for the parts outside the CDR3, the full variable domain is KAGVTQTPRYLIKTRGQQVTLSCSPISGHRSVSWYQQTPGQGLQFLFEYFSETQRNKGNFPGRFSGRQFSNSRSEMNVSTLELGDSALYLCASSLVDTGNTIYFGEGSWLTVV.

The V call is TRBV6-6, the J call TRBJ1-1; D gene unclear. CDR3 length equals 13 residues. The germline V and J ends were trimmed by 6 bases and 11 bases, with 19 bases remaining between them. Germline assignment: CDR1 MNHNY and CDR2 SVGAGI (reference sequence). Here the CDR3 reads CASRFVSTEEAFF. The CDR3 region has the DNA TGTGCCAGCAGGTTCGTTTCGACCGAGGAGGCTTTCTTT.

The gene calls are TRBV29-1 and TRBJ2-7; possibly TRBD1 for D (6 bases). Germline V gene lookup returns CDR1 SQVTM and CDR2 ANQGSEA. The CDR3 runs 13 residues. V was pared by 5 bases and J by 0 bases, with 11 bases between. As DNA, the CDR3 is TGCAGCGTTAGGACAGTTAGCTCCTACGAGCAGTACTTC. Translating gives CSVRTVSSYEQYF.

CDR3 nucleotide sequence: TGTGCCAGTAGTAGTCCCGCAGGGGAGCTCGAGCAGTACTTC. Its protein is CASSSPAGELEQYF. The chain combines TRBV19 with TRBJ2-7; TRBD1 is a possible D gene (6 bases). Trimming shortened V by 4 bases and J by 6 bases, and 16 bases separated the two germline ends. The CDR3 runs 14 residues. Germline V gene data show CDR1 as LNHDA and CDR2 as SQIVND (reference sequence).

The chain has TRBV5-1 and TRBJ2-1, with 10 positions matching TRBD2. Trimming took 0 bases from V and 0 from J; bases not matched to a gene: 12. CDR1 and CDR2 from the germline V gene are SGHRS and YFSETQ. The length of the CDR3 is 20 residues. The CDR3 spells CASSLAKASGGPSSYNEQFF. The CDR3 DNA sequence: TGCGCCAGCAGCTTGGCCAAGGCTAGCGGGGGCCCGAGCTCCTACAATGAGCAGTTCTTC.

This clone has only a few counts. The V and J genes are TRBV1 and TRBJ1-1. TRBV1 is recorded as a pseudogene. The CDR3 extends over 14 amino acids. The CDR3: CTSSQQDKRTEAFF. DNA for the CDR3: TGCACCAGCAGCCAACAAGATAAGCGAACTGAAGCTTTCTTT.

This clone has only a few counts. V gene TRBV6-1 combines with J gene TRBJ2-7; a possible D gene is TRBD2 (5 bases). CDR1 MNHNS and CDR2 SASEGT come from the germline V gene. The V gene lost 8 bases and the J gene lost 3 bases, with 20 bases spanning the gap. This CDR3 region has 15 residues. The CDR3 sequence is CASRPGSGMHYEQYF. The CDR3, as DNA: TGTGCCAGCCGCCCGGGGTCCGGGATGCACTACGAGCAGTACTTC.

This clone was counted a single time. The rearrangement joins TRBV7-3 to TRBJ2-7, with TRBD2 identical over 7 bases. CDR3 length: 19 amino acids. The V gene end was trimmed by 4 bases and the J gene end by 9 bases; junction bases not matched to a gene: 27. Germline values: CDR1 SGHTA, CDR2 FQGTGA. In DNA, the CDR3 is TGTGCCAGCAGCTACCCGACCAAGCTACCCGCGGGACTACGCCGAACGCAGTACTTC. This codes for CASSYPTKLPAGLRRTQYF.

The J gene is TRBJ2-7, the V gene TRBV30; D is possibly TRBD2 (6 bases). V was clipped by 7 bases and J by 1 base, with 32 bases between them. Germline CDR1 GTSNPN, CDR2 SVGIG (reference sequence). The CDR3 sequence is 19 residues long. CDR3 DNA sequence: TGTGCCTCCTATAATCGATACCCTAGCGAACCGGGGGAATCCTACGAGCAGTACTTC. Translating it yields CASYNRYPSEPGESYEQYF.

The CDR3 region is CASSSQGITDTQYF. CDR3 sequence (DNA): TGCGCCAGCAGTTCACAGGGGATCACAGATACGCAGTATTTT. The rearrangement joins TRBV5-1 to TRBJ2-3; 7 bases agree with TRBD1. The junction had 5 bases not matched to a gene; V was cut back by 5 bases and J by 2 bases. Germline assignment: CDR1 SGHRS and CDR2 YFSETQ. The CDR3 spans 14 residues.

The chain couples TRBV19 to TRBJ2-7, with 9 bases aligning to TRBD1. This CDR3 comprises 17 residues. The V gene's germline CDR1 is LNHDA and CDR2 SQIVND (reference sequence). The V and J ends lost 3 bases and 7 bases, in that order; junction bases with no gene match: 16. CDR3 sequence: CASSILGQGLFVGEQYF. The DNA for the CDR3 is TGTGCCAGTAGTATTCTGGGACAGGGACTGTTTGTGGGAGAGCAGTACTTC.

V gene TRBV10-3 combines with J gene TRBJ1-1; possibly TRBD1 for D (5 bases). Germline CDR1 is ENHRY and CDR2 is SYGVKD. The CDR3 has 13 amino acids. V was trimmed by 10 bases and J by 1 base, leaving 13 bases between them. The CDR3 coding sequence is TGTGCCACTTCTGCGGGGGAGAACACTGAAGCTTTCTTT. This gives the protein CATSAGENTEAFF.

The chain carries TRBV13 and TRBJ2-1; D might be TRBD2 (5 bases). The CDR3 runs 17 residues. The germline gives CDR1 PRHDT, CDR2 FYEKMQ (reference sequence). V lost 0 bases and J 0 bases, leaving 12 bases between the germline ends. The CDR3 sequence is CASSLGPDGISYNEQFF. The CDR3 nucleotides are TGTGCCAGCAGCTTAGGTCCTGACGGGATCTCCTACAATGAGCAGTTCTTC.

The chain employs TRBV9 and TRBJ2-3, with 11 positions matching TRBD2. The germline V gene encodes CDR1 SGDLS and CDR2 YYNGEE. The length of the CDR3 is 17 residues. V lost 0 bases, J lost 9 bases, and 12 bases stayed unmatched. CDR3 residues: CASSVGSSGGAGDTQYF. Written as DNA, the CDR3 is TGTGCCAGCAGCGTAGGCAGTAGCGGGGGGGCGGGGGACACGCAGTATTTT.